This entry lists 21 T cell receptor beta chains sequenced from one sample in a study of T cell repertoires in cytomegalovirus infection. No antigens are known for them. One entry per CDR3 protein results from TCRdb running MiXCR on the reads. The table lists roughly 990,000 distinct CDR3 sequences, about a third of them singletons. The specimen comprised cultured CD8+ T cells from PBMCs, sampled from culture after CMV antigen stimulation. These receptors were collected from a human donor in good health (CMV status not recorded). Some clones in this sample may be carry-over from other donors' samples.

V usage is TRBV2 and J usage is TRBJ2-3; D is ambiguous. The CDR3 contains 14 residues. Trimming pared 3 bases from V and 3 bases from J, leaving 10 bases between. Germline CDR1 and CDR2: SNHLY and FYNNEI. The CDR3 nucleotides read TGTGCCAGCAGTGACCTCCAGATGACAGATACGCAGTATTTT. This gives the protein CASSDLQMTDTQYF.

This clonotype was observed a few times. This chain joins TRBV13 and TRBJ2-5; D may be TRBD2 (5 bases). The CDR3 extends over 13 amino acids. The ends were cut back, 3 bases at V and 4 bases at J, with 9 bases in the middle. The germline CDR1 and CDR2 sequences are PRHDT and FYEKMQ (reference sequence). DNA of the CDR3: TGTGCCAGCAGCTTGGGAGTTCTAGAGACCCAGTACTTC. It encodes CASSLGVLETQYF.

The sample holds a few counts of this clonotype. The chain has TRBV27 and TRBJ1-2, with TRBD1 as a possible D gene (6 bases). CDR3 length: 16 residues. From germline, CDR1 is MNHEY and CDR2 SMNVEV (reference sequence). V gave up 0 bases and J gave up 0 bases, with 11 bases separating them. CDR3 DNA sequence: TGTGCCAGCAGTTTATCAGGACAGCACTCTAACTATGGCTACACCTTC. As protein: CASSLSGQHSNYGYTF.

This chain joins TRBV7-9 and TRBJ2-7; TRBD1 might be the D (6 bases). The CDR3 extends over 12 amino acids. CDR1 and CDR2 from the germline V gene are SEHNR and FQNEAQ (reference sequence). V shed 6 bases and J shed 5 bases, with 11 bases lying between them. The CDR3 sequence: CASRGGSDEQYF. CDR3 nucleotide sequence: TGTGCCAGCAGAGGGGGATCCGACGAGCAGTACTTC.

This sequence joins TRBV11-2 and TRBJ2-3, with 10 bases identical to TRBD2. V was clipped by 3 bases and J by 6 bases; unmatched bases: 6. Germline-derived CDR1 and CDR2 are SGHAT and FQNNGV. The CDR3 has 15 residues. CDR3: CASSLSGGAPDTQYF. The CDR3 nucleotides read TGTGCCAGCAGCTTGAGCGGGGGGGCCCCCGATACGCAGTATTTT.

This sequence joins TRBV3-1 and TRBJ2-1, with 9 bases matching TRBD2. The CDR3 spans 16 residues. V was clipped by 2 bases and J by 7 bases; unmatched bases: 9. Germline-derived CDR1 and CDR2 are LGHDT and YNNKEL (reference sequence). The CDR3 is CASSQLLAGNGNEQFF. The CDR3 DNA reads TGTGCCAGCAGCCAACTTCTAGCGGGGAATGGTAATGAGCAGTTCTTC.

This clonotype was found a few times. The chain joins TRBV19 to TRBJ2-3; weak D call: TRBD1 (5 bases). Germline CDR1 and CDR2: LNHDA and SQIVND (reference sequence). The CDR3 is 17 amino acids. The V and J ends lost 3 bases and 0 bases respectively, with 16 bases between them. The CDR3 sequence is CASSMTRWGRSTDTQYF. CDR3 sequence (DNA): TGTGCCAGTAGTATGACCCGATGGGGCCGTAGCACAGATACGCAGTATTTT.

The chain links TRBV9 to TRBJ2-5; TRBD2 agrees at 9 bases. The CDR3 is made up of 15 amino acids. Per the germline V gene, CDR1 is SGDLS and CDR2 is YYNGEE. Trimming removed 1 base from V and 2 bases from J; junction bases left unmatched: 3. The CDR3 protein is CASSVRTSGQETQYF. CDR3 DNA sequence: TGTGCCAGCAGCGTAAGAACTAGCGGGCAAGAGACCCAGTACTTC. The variable domain in full, completed from reference TRBV9 and TRBJ2-5, reads DSGVTQTPKHLITATGQRVTLRCSPRSGDLSVYWYQQSLDQGLQFLIQYYNGEERAKGNILERFSAQQFPDLHSELNLSSLELGDSALYFCASSVRTSGQETQYFGPGTRLLVL.

This rearrangement joins TRBV7-8 to TRBJ2-5; a weak D match, TRBD2 (6 bases). V lost 4 bases and J lost 4, with 22 bases in between. The CDR3 runs 17 residues. Germline lookup yields CDR1 SGHVS and CDR2 FQNEAQ. The CDR3 nucleotides read TGTGCCAGCAGCTGGCCCCGGACACAAGGGCGGGGAGAGACCCAGTACTTC. It specifies CASSWPRTQGRGETQYF.

V gene TRBV24-1 combines with J gene TRBJ2-1, with D possibly being TRBD1 (7 bases). The CDR3 contains 15 residues. V lost 4 bases, J lost 5 bases, and 14 bases lay in between. CDR1 and CDR2 (germline): KGHDR, SFDVKD. The CDR3 DNA sequence: TGTGCCACCAGTGACACCGGAGGGGGCAACAATGAGCAGTTCTTC. Protein: CATSDTGGGNNEQFF.

The rearrangement links TRBV4-3 to TRBJ1-1; a possible D gene is TRBD1 (5 bases). The V end lost 0 bases, the J end lost 1 base, and 9 bases lay between the germline ends. The CDR3 is 15 amino acids. Germline loops: CDR1 LGHNA, CDR2 YSLEER. The CDR3 loop is CASSQDGATNTEAFF. As DNA, the CDR3 is TGCGCCAGCAGCCAAGATGGGGCGACGAACACTGAAGCTTTCTTT.

This rearrangement joins TRBV27 to TRBJ2-7; 7 bases are a match to TRBD1. Losses at the gene ends were 2 bases for V and 1 base for J; bases not matched to a gene: 5. The CDR3 totals 15 residues. The germline gives CDR1 MNHEY, CDR2 SMNVEV (reference sequence). The CDR3: CASSLRGQFSYEQYF. DNA for the CDR3: TGTGCCAGCAGTTTAAGGGGACAGTTTTCCTACGAGCAGTACTTC.

The V gene is TRBV11-2, the J gene TRBJ1-2; D remains unclear. Germline-derived CDR1 and CDR2 are SGHAT and FQNNGV. The CDR3 is 14 residues long. Trimming pared 5 bases from V and 4 bases from J, leaving 14 bases between. The CDR3 region is CASSPTPEGYGYTF. Here the CDR3 DNA reads TGTGCCAGCAGCCCCACTCCTGAGGGCTATGGCTACACCTTC.

This sequence joins TRBV19 and TRBJ1-1, with no clear D. Germline assignment: CDR1 LNHDA and CDR2 SQIVND (reference sequence). Trimming left V 7 bases short and J 3 bases short, with 15 bases between. CDR3 length: 14 residues. The CDR3 region is CASTRNRLYTEAFF. The CDR3 bases are TGTGCCAGTACAAGAAATAGGTTGTACACTGAAGCTTTCTTT.

This clonotype was counted a single time. The chain carries TRBV11-2 and TRBJ2-2, with D perhaps TRBD1 (6 bases). Deletions cut 6 bases from V and 5 bases from J, with 19 bases between. There are 16 residues in the CDR3. CDR1 is SGHAT and CDR2 is FQNNGV in the germline V gene. This CDR3 reads CASRISREGQTGELFF. In nucleotides, the CDR3 is TGTGCCAGCAGAATCTCCCGGGAAGGACAGACCGGGGAGCTGTTTTTT.

This clonotype was observed a handful of times. A junction end diverges from the germline sequence, so it may reflect a read error. The rearrangement joins TRBV4-1 to TRBJ2-2; D ambiguous. The CDR3 extends over 18 amino acids. Germline V CDR1 and CDR2: MGHRA, YSYEKL. This CDR3 is CASSQDPPAGLITGELFF. Written as DNA, the CDR3 is TGTGCCAGCAGCCAAGATCCCCCCGCAGGCTTGATCACCGGGGAGCTGTTTTTT.

The rearrangement uses TRBV7-9 and TRBJ1-3, with unresolved D. CDR1 is SEHNR, CDR2 FQNEAQ, per germline (reference sequence). V shed 5 bases and J shed 0 bases, with 17 bases lying between them. The CDR3 spans 17 residues. In DNA form, the CDR3 reads TGTGCCAGCAGCCCAGGATCAAATCGGGCCTCTGGAAACACCATATATTTT. This codes for CASSPGSNRASGNTIYF.

The genes are TRBV27 and TRBJ2-2; 9 positions agree with TRBD1. Per the germline V gene, CDR1 is MNHEY and CDR2 is SMNVEV (reference sequence). The CDR3 is 15 residues long. V was pared by 6 bases and J by 5 bases, with 7 bases of the junction left unmatched. CDR3 DNA: TGTGCCAGCAGGACCGACAGGGGGGGGACCGGGGAGCTGTTTTTT. It translates to CASRTDRGGTGELFF.

The gene calls are TRBV7-3 and TRBJ2-1; D is perhaps TRBD1 (5 bases). The CDR3 is 15 amino acids. V was pared by 2 bases and J by 5 bases, with 13 bases between. Germline CDR1 and CDR2: SGHTA and FQGTGA. Written as DNA, the CDR3 is TGTGCCAGCAGCTTAGACAGCGCCGTAAACAATGAGCAGTTCTTC. This translates into CASSLDSAVNNEQFF.

Many counts were recorded for this clonotype. The chain couples TRBV7-9 to TRBJ2-1, with unresolved D. There are 14 residues in the CDR3. V lost 1 base and J lost 8, with 12 bases in between. Germline V lookup: CDR1 SEHNR, CDR2 FQNEAQ (reference sequence). For the CDR3, the DNA is TGTGCCAGCAGCTTAGAAGAGTCAGTCGATGAGCAGTTCTTC. It translates to CASSLEESVDEQFF.

V and J are TRBV12-5 and TRBJ2-5; 8 nucleotides agree with TRBD2. CDR3 length: 12 residues. Germline loops: CDR1 LGHNT, CDR2 FRNRAP. The V and J ends lost 9 bases and 5 bases, in that order; junction bases with no gene match: 5. CDR3 DNA sequence: TGTGCTAGCCAAGCGGGGGTGGAGACCCAGTACTTC. It specifies CASQAGVETQYF.